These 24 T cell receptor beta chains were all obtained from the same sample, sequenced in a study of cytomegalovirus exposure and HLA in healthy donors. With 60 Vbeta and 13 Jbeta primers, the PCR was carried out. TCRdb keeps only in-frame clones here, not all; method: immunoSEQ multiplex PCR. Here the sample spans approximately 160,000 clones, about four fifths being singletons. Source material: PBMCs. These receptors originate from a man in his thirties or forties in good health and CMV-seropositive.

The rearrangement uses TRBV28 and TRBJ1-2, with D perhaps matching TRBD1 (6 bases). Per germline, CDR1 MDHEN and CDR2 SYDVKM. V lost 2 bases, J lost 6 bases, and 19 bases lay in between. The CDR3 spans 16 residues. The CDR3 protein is CASSLGGGGAVDGYTF. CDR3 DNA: TGTGCCAGCAGTTTAGGGGGTGGGGGCGCGGTAGATGGCTACACCTTC.

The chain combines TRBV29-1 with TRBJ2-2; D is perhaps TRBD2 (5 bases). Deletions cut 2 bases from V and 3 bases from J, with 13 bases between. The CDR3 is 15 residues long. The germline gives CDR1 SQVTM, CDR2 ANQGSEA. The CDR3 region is CSVEPLEGYTGELFF. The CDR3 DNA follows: TGCAGCGTTGAACCCCTAGAGGGCTACACCGGGGAGCTGTTTTTT.

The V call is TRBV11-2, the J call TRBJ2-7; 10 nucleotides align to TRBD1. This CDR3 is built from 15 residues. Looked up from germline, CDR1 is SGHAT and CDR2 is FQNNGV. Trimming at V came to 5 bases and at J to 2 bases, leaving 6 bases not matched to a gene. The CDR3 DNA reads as TGTGCCAGCAGCCGCGGACAGGGGGGACCCTACGAGCAGTACTTC. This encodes CASSRGQGGPYEQYF. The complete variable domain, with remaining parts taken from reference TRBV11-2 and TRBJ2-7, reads EAGVAQSPRYKIIEKRQSVAFWCNPISGHATLYWYQQILGQGPKLLIQFQNNGVVDDSQLPKDRFSAERLKGVDSTLKIQPAKLEDSAVYLCASSRGQGGPYEQYFGPGTRLTVT.

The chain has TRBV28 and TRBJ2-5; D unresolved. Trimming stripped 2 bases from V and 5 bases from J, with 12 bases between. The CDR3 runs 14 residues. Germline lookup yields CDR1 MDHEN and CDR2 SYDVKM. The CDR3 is CASSLGGQSETQYF. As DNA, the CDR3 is TGTGCCAGCAGTTTAGGTGGGCAGTCCGAGACCCAGTACTTC.

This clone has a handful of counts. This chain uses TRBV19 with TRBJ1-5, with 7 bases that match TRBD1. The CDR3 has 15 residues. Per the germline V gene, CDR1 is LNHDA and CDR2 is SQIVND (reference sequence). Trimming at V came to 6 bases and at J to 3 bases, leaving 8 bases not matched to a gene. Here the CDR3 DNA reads TGTGCCAGTAGGCCGAATACAGGGGTCAATCAGCCCCAGCATTTT. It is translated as CASRPNTGVNQPQHF.

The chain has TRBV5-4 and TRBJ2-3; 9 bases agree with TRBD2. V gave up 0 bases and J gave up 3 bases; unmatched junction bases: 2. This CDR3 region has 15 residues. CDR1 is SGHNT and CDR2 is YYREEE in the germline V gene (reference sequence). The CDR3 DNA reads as TGTGCCAGCAGCTTGGGTCTAGCGGGAACAGATACGCAGTATTTT. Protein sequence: CASSLGLAGTDTQYF.

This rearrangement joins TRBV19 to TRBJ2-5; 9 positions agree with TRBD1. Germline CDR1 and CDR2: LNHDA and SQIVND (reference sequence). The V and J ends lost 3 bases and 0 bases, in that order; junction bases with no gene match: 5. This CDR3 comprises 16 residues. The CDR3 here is CASSIGTGNNQETQYF. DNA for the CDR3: TGTGCCAGTAGTATTGGGACAGGGAACAACCAAGAGACCCAGTACTTC.

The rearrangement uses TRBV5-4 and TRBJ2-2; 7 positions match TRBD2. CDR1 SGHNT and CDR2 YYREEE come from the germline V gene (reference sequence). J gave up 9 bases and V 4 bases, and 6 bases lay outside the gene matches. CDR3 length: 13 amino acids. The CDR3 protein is CASSPERGRELFF. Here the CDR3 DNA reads TGTGCCAGCAGCCCTGAGCGGGGAAGGGAGCTGTTTTTT.

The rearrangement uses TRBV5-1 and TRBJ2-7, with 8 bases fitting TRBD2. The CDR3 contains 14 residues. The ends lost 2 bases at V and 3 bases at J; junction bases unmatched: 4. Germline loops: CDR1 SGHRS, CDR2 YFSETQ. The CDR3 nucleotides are TGCGCCAGCAGCTTTACTAGCGGAAACTACGAGCAGTACTTC. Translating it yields CASSFTSGNYEQYF.

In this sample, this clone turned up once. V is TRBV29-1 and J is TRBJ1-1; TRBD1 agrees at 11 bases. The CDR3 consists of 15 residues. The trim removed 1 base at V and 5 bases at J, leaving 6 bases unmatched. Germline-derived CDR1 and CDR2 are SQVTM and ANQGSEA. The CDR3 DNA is TGCAGCGTTGAAGCCTATGGGACAGGGGGGACTGAAGCTTTCTTT. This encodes CSVEAYGTGGTEAFF.

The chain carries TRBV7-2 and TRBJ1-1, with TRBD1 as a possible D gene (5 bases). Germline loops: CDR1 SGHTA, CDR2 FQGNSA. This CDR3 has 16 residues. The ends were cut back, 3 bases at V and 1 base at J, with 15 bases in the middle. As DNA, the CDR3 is TGTGCCAGCAGCTTGGGACTAGGATTAGGGAACACTGAAGCTTTCTTT. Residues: CASSLGLGLGNTEAFF.

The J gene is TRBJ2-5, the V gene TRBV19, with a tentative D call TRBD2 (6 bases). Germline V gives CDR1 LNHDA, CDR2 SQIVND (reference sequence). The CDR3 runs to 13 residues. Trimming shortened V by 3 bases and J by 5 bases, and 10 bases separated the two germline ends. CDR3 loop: CASSIQAGETQYF. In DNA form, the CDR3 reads TGTGCCAGTAGTATCCAGGCGGGGGAGACCCAGTACTTC.

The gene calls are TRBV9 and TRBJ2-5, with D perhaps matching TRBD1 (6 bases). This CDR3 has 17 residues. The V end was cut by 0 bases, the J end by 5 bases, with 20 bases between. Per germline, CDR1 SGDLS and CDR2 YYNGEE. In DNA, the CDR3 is TGTGCCAGCAGCGTAGGTATTTCCGACAGGTTGGGGGAGACCCAGTACTTC. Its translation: CASSVGISDRLGETQYF.

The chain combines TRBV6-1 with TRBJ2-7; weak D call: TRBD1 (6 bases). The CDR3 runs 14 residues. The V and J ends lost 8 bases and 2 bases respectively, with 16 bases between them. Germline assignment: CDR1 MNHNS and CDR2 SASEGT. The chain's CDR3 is CASLRTGTTYEQYF. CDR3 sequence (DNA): TGTGCCAGCCTAAGAACAGGGACGACCTACGAGCAGTACTTC.

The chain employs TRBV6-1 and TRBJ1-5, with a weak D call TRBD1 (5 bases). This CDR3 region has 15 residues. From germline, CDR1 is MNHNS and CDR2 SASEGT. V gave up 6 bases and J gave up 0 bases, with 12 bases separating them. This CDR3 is CASRTDRSSNQPQHF. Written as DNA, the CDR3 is TGTGCCAGCAGGACAGACAGAAGTAGCAATCAGCCCCAGCATTTT.

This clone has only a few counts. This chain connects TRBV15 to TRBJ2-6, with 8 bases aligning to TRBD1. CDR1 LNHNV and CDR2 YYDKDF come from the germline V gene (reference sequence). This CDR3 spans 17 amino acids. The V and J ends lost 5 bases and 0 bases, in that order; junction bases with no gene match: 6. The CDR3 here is CATSPTGQGSGANVLTF. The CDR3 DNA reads TGTGCCACCAGCCCTACAGGACAGGGCTCTGGGGCCAACGTCCTGACTTTC.

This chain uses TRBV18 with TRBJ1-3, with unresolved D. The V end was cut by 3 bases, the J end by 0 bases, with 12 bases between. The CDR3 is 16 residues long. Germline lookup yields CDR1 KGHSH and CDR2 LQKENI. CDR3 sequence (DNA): TGTGCCAGCTCACCGTCCAGCGGGAACTCTGGAAACACCATATATTTT. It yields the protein CASSPSSGNSGNTIYF. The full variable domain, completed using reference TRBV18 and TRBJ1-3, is NAGVMQNPRHLVRRRGQEARLRCSPMKGHSHVYWYRQLPEEGLKFMVYLQKENIIDESGMPKERFSAEFPKEGPSILRIQQVVRGDSAAYFCASSPSSGNSGNTIYFGEGSWLTVV.

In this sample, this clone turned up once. CDR3 loop: CASSDRVGNTEAFF. For the CDR3, the DNA is TGCGCCAGCAGTGACAGGGTAGGGAACACTGAAGCTTTCTTT. V usage is TRBV10-2 and J usage is TRBJ1-1; the D gene is possibly TRBD1 (5 bases). V shed 3 bases and J shed 1 base, with 9 bases lying between them. The length of the CDR3 is 14 residues. Germline lookup yields CDR1 WSHSY and CDR2 SAAADI.

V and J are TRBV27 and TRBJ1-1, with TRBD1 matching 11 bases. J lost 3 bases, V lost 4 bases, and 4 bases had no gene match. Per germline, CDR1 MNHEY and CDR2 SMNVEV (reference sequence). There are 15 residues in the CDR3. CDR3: CASSSPGQGDTEAFF. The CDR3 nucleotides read TGTGCCAGCAGTTCACCGGGACAGGGGGACACTGAAGCTTTCTTT.

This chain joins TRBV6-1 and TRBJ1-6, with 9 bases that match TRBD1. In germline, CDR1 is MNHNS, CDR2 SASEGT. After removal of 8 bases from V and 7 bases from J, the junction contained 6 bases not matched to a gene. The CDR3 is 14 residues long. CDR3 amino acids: CASGGQGYNSPLHF. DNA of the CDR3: TGTGCCAGCGGGGGACAGGGCTACAATTCACCCCTCCACTTT.

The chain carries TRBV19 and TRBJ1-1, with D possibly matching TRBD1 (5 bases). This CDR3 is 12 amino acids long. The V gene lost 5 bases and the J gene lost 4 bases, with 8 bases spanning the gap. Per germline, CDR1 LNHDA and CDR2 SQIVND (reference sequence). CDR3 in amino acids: CASSGASTEAFF. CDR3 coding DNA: TGTGCCAGTAGTGGGGCGAGCACTGAAGCTTTCTTT.

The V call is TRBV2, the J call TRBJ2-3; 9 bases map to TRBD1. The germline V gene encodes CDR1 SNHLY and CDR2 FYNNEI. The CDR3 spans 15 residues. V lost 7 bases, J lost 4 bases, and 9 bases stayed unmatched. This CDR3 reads CASKRTGDGADTQYF. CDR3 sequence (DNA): TGTGCCAGCAAACGGACAGGGGATGGCGCAGATACGCAGTATTTT. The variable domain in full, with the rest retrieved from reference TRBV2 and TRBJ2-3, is EPEVTQTPSHQVTQMGQEVILRCVPISNHLYFYWYRQILGQKVEFLVSFYNNEISEKSEIFDDQFSVERPDGSNFTLKIRSTKLEDSAMYFCASKRTGDGADTQYFGPGTRLTVL.

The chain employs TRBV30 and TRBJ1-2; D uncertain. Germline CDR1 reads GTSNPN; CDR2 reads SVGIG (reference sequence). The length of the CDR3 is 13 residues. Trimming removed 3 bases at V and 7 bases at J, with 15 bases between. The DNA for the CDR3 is TGTGCCTGGAGAGCCCACCCCGGTTCTGGCTACACCTTC. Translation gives CAWRAHPGSGYTF. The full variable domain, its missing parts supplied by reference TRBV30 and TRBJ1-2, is SQTIHQWPATLVQPVGSPLSLECTVEGTSNPNLYWYRQAAGRGLQLLFYSVGIGQISSEVPQNLSASRPQDRQFILSSKKLLLSDSGFYLCAWRAHPGSGYTFGSGTRLTVV.

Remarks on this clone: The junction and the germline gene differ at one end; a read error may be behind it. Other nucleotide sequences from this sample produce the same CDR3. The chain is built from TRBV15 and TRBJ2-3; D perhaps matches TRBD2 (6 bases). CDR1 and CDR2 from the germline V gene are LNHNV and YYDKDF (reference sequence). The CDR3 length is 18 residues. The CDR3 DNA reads TGCGCCACCAGCAGAGATCTTTGGGACTCCCCTTCTGGAGATACGCAGTATTTT. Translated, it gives CATSRDLWDSPSGDTQYF.